This TCR beta chain was recovered during a study of Ad26.COV2.S vaccination and SARS-CoV-2 variants (TCRdb year 2021). Context from the whole study: Donors in the vaccine arm were drawn from COV1001, a phase I-IIa trial of Ad26.COV2.S in healthy adults that was multicentre, randomized, double-blind and placebo-controlled. Throughout the experiments and outcome assessment, investigators stayed blinded to trial group allocation. Trial participants were randomized into five groups of five, in which low-dose or high-dose Ad26.COV2.S was given once or twice, or placebo was given on both occasions. Ad26.COV2.S was given intramuscularly at 5x10^10 or 1x10^11 viral particles, as a single shot or as two shots 56 days apart. A total of about 30 samples were included in the TCR-sequenced set, comprising about 20 Ad26.COV2.S vaccine recipients, 5 placebo recipients and 8 SARS-CoV-2 convalescent individuals. Sequencing of the TCRbeta repertoire served to evaluate the specificity and breadth of SARS-CoV-2-reactive T cell receptors following Ad26.COV2.S vaccination.

V loses 7 bases of germline sequence and J loses 8 bases, and the interval between the two ends is 17 bases. The CDR3 holds 13 amino acids from the cysteine to the phenylalanine. Just the 39-base CDR3 DNA is kept, in frame starting at base 1. For CDR1 and CDR2, the germline V gene (reference sequence) lists LNHDA and SQIVND. TCRbeta CDR3 regions were sequenced with the immunoSEQ Assay. After extraction, genomic DNA underwent amplification by bias-controlled multiplex PCR, followed by high-throughput sequencing. Per the authors' processing: To quantify the absolute abundance of every unique TCRbeta CDR3 region, sequences were collapsed and filtered. Usable DNA was measured by amplifying reference genes present in all nucleated cells, and TCRbeta template counts were normalized to that usable DNA to estimate T cell fraction. Repertoire TCRs were annotated as SARS-CoV-2-specific when V gene, CDR3 amino acid sequence and J gene were exactly matched to a known reactive TCR set. MIRA supplied the reference SARS-CoV-2 TCR set, which was filtered for enrichment in COVID-19-positive ImmuneCODE repertoires so that public or cross-reactive TCRs were removed. Using the MIRA antigens, annotated TCRs were further analysed by specific ORF or by position within an ORF. Depth was the summed frequency of annotated unique rearrangements, while breadth was defined as annotated unique rearrangements over total unique productive rearrangements. Two-sided Wilcoxon rank-sum tests were applied when comparing TCR breadth between groups. This immuneACCESS table, as held by TCRdb, lists in-frame sequences with V and J called but not all clones. Of the missing ones, under half trace to an unresolved V gene in checked studies; the others have no known cause. V, J and clone size were drawn from that table, and D and trimming were deduced from the DNA. The sample profile shows 350,000 to 400,000 clones; less than 90% of them were found once. The top ten clones comprise roughly 3% of the sample.

The table lists this clone with a few counts. Its antigen target is currently unknown. Base quality data are lacking; no much larger clone is found one base away. Interpreted using the paper, the treatment or condition label stands for: roughly 20 received Ad26.COV2.S at low or high dose, single or two shots; about 5 received placebo; per-sample allocation not given. For vaccine and placebo recipients, the sequenced repertoires came from samples collected on day 63 after the first injection. In Cohort 1b, more than 20 adults aged 18-55 years were enrolled at a single site in Boston, USA, between 29 July and 7 August 2020. Ad26.COV2.S was a replication-incompetent adenovirus type 26 vector expressing a prefusion-stabilized SARS-CoV-2 spike protein from the original Wuhan strain. On the study overall, not on this receptor specifically: Vaccine and placebo recipients had similar non-spike TCR breadth, a finding consistent with the vaccine containing only spike. Higher spike-specific TCR breadth was observed in Ad26.COV2.S recipients than in placebo recipients (P = 0.0014). The study was not powered for comparison of responses between vaccine doses or regimens. After vaccination, spike-specific CD8+ and CD4+ T cell responses were reported to show substantial breadth. It was noted by the authors that total T cell responses may have been underestimated by the TCR breadth and depth analyses.

The material was peripheral blood, obtained in a trial of Ad26.COV2.S vaccine versus placebo. Recombination connected TRBV19 to TRBJ1-2, and TRBD1 may be the D gene, going by 6 matching bases. This TCR was sampled from a person between 18 and 65 years old who received the Ad26.COV2.S COVID-19 vaccine or a placebo. The nucleotides read TGTGCCAGTACTTATACAGGGTATGACGGCTACACCTTC. This gives the protein CASTYTGYDGYTF.